A single sample gave rise to the 28 T cell receptor beta chains below, sequenced in a study of blood T cell repertoires in COVID-19. Clones were read by immunoSEQ multiplex PCR, and TCRdb kept only the in-frame ones, dropping some. The sample carries roughly 300,000 clones, roughly 90% recorded once. Input material: peripheral blood. These receptor sequences come from a woman aged 25 to 39 with COVID-19, enrolled during active disease.

The chain couples TRBV18 to TRBJ1-2; D is perhaps TRBD1 (5 bases). Trimming took 3 bases from V and 4 from J, leaving 12 bases between them. This CDR3 region has 14 residues. The V gene's germline CDR1 is KGHSH and CDR2 LQKENI. CDR3 amino acids: CASSPPQGGYGYTF. CDR3 DNA: TGTGCCAGCTCACCCCCCCAGGGCGGCTATGGCTACACCTTC.

The chain uses TRBV25-1 and TRBJ1-1; possibly TRBD1 for D (6 bases). The CDR3 spans 12 residues. Germline lookup yields CDR1 MGHDK and CDR2 SYGVNS. V was trimmed by 3 bases and J by 7 bases, leaving 9 bases between them. Here the CDR3 DNA reads TGTGCCAGCAGTGAGGACAGCCTTGAAGCTTTCTTT. As protein: CASSEDSLEAFF.

The rearrangement links TRBV5-6 to TRBJ1-2; 7 positions agree with TRBD1. J lost 2 bases, V lost 1 base, and 2 bases had no gene match. The V gene's germline CDR1 is SGHDT and CDR2 YYEEEE. The CDR3 spans 14 residues. The CDR3 here is CASSLKGQNYGYTF. The CDR3 DNA reads TGTGCCAGCAGCTTGAAGGGACAGAACTATGGCTACACCTTC.

The chain joins TRBV7-2 to TRBJ1-2; D is unresolved. Trimming shortened V by 1 base and J by 4 bases, and 7 bases separated the two germline ends. The germline gives CDR1 SGHTA, CDR2 FQGNSA. This CDR3 has 13 amino acids. The CDR3 region is CASSLGQSYGYTF. The DNA for the CDR3 is TGTGCCAGCAGCTTAGGTCAGTCCTATGGCTACACCTTC. Variable domain in full (rest from reference TRBV7-2 and TRBJ1-2): GAGVSQSPSNKVTEKGKDVELRCDPISGHTALYWYRQSLGQGLEFLIYFQGNSAPDKSGLPSDRFSAERTGGSVSTLTIQRTQQEDSAVYLCASSLGQSYGYTFGSGTRLTVV.

This chain links TRBV5-1 with TRBJ2-1; TRBD2 aligns across 9 bases. Germline CDR1 and CDR2: SGHRS and YFSETQ. Trimming at V came to 0 bases and at J to 8 bases, leaving 15 bases not matched to a gene. CDR3 length equals 18 residues. The CDR3 reads CASSLELALAGGPYEQFF. The CDR3 coding sequence is TGCGCCAGCAGCTTGGAACTCGCCCTTGCGGGGGGGCCCTATGAGCAGTTCTTC.

This sequence joins TRBV19 and TRBJ2-1; a weak D match, TRBD2 (7 bases). V was cut by 6 bases and J by 8 bases, with 20 bases left in between. The CDR3 runs 15 residues. Germline V CDR1 and CDR2: LNHDA, SQIVND (reference sequence). The CDR3 loop reads CASSPGLGGRDEQFF. The DNA for the CDR3 is TGTGCCAGTAGCCCCGGACTAGGGGGGCGCGATGAGCAGTTCTTC.

The V gene is TRBV30, the J gene TRBJ2-1; unclear D gene. CDR1 is GTSNPN and CDR2 is SVGIG in the germline V gene (reference sequence). Trimming took 5 bases from V and 6 from J, leaving 17 bases between them. The CDR3 contains 14 residues. The CDR3 sequence: CAWAPGPITNEQFF. In DNA form, the CDR3 reads TGTGCCTGGGCACCGGGTCCAATTACCAATGAGCAGTTCTTC.

The CDR3 region has the DNA TGCGCCAGCCGCCAGATACAGGGCGACGAGCAGTACTTC. This codes for CASRQIQGDEQYF. The genes are TRBV5-1 and TRBJ2-7; a weak D match, TRBD1 (6 bases). The length of the CDR3 is 13 residues. Trimming took 7 bases from V and 5 from J, leaving 16 bases between them. The V gene's germline CDR1 is SGHRS and CDR2 YFSETQ. Looking up the rest from reference TRBV5-1 and TRBJ2-7 gives the full variable domain: KAGVTQTPRYLIKTRGQQVTLSCSPISGHRSVSWYQQTPGQGLQFLFEYFSETQRNKGNFPGRFSGRQFSNSRSEMNVSTLELGDSALYLCASRQIQGDEQYFGPGTRLTVT.

The J gene is TRBJ1-4, the V gene TRBV6-2 or TRBV6-3; possibly TRBD1 for D (6 bases). Germline V lookup: CDR1 MNHEY, CDR2 SVGEGT. Trimming shortened V by 2 bases and J by 4 bases, and 8 bases separated the two germline ends. This CDR3 is 14 amino acids long. CDR3 residues: CASSYGTLNEKLFF. The CDR3 DNA sequence: TGTGCCAGCAGTTACGGGACACTTAATGAAAAACTGTTTTTT.

The CDR3 DNA reads as TGTGCTCAGGGGGCAGACTATGGCTACACCTTC. It is translated as CAQGADYGYTF. The chain couples TRBV30 to TRBJ1-2; 8 bases align to TRBD1. There are 11 residues in the CDR3. CDR1 is GTSNPN, CDR2 SVGIG, per germline (reference sequence).

This chain uses TRBV3-1 (or the pseudogene TRBV3-2) with TRBJ1-6, with 8 bases lining up with TRBD1. CDR1 is LGHDT and CDR2 is YNNKEL in the germline V gene (reference sequence). V shed 4 bases and J 9 bases; nucleotides not matched to a gene: 8. This CDR3 contains 15 residues. The CDR3: CASSLTTGEGSPLHF. CDR3 sequence (DNA): TGTGCCAGCAGCCTGACGACAGGGGAGGGTTCACCCCTCCACTTT.

The J gene is TRBJ1-1, the V gene TRBV4-1, with D unresolved. The CDR3 is 13 residues long. CDR1 MGHRA and CDR2 YSYEKL come from the germline V gene. V was trimmed by 0 bases and J by 10 bases, leaving 12 bases between them. CDR3: CASSQEGISGAFF. The DNA of the CDR3 is TGCGCCAGCAGCCAAGAAGGTATTTCGGGAGCTTTCTTT.

This clone was counted once. The V call is TRBV9, the J call TRBJ1-2; D possibly corresponds to TRBD1 (5 bases). From germline, CDR1 is SGDLS and CDR2 YYNGEE. Trimming removed 0 bases at V and 3 bases at J, with 9 bases between. This CDR3 is built from 14 residues. CDR3 bases: TGTGCCAGCAGCGTAGCCGGACATGACTATGGCTACACCTTC. Translation gives CASSVAGHDYGYTF.

The gene calls are TRBV5-6 and TRBJ1-2; TRBD1 agrees at 7 bases. The CDR3 loop spans 14 amino acids. Germline loops: CDR1 SGHDT, CDR2 YYEEEE. V lost 0 bases, J lost 10 bases, and 9 bases stayed unmatched. The CDR3 loop is CASSLGPAGGDYTF. CDR3 bases: TGTGCCAGCAGCTTGGGTCCCGCAGGGGGAGACTACACCTTC. The full variable domain, its missing parts supplied by reference TRBV5-6 and TRBJ1-2, is DAGVTQSPTHLIKTRGQQVTLRCSPKSGHDTVSWYQQALGQGPQFIFQYYEEEERQRGNFPDRFSGHQFPNYSSELNVNALLLGDSALYLCASSLGPAGGDYTFGSGTRLTVV.

The rearrangement joins TRBV3-1 (or the pseudogene TRBV3-2) to TRBJ1-1; D is undetermined. The CDR3 runs to 12 residues. V was cut by 2 bases and J by 4 bases, with 5 bases left in between. CDR1 is LGHDT and CDR2 is YNNKEL in the germline V gene (reference sequence). CDR3 in DNA: TGTGCCAGCAGCCAAACAGTCACTGAAGCTTTCTTT. Translated, it gives CASSQTVTEAFF.

The V gene is TRBV2, the J gene TRBJ1-1, with no clear D. CDR3 size: 16 residues. Trimming removed 0 bases at V and 0 bases at J, with 11 bases between. CDR1 and CDR2 from the germline V gene are SNHLY and FYNNEI. The CDR3 DNA reads as TGTGCCAGCAGTGAAGCGAGGATCACTGTGAACACTGAAGCTTTCTTT. This sequence encodes CASSEARITVNTEAFF.

This clone was seen only once. The V and J genes are TRBV5-6 and TRBJ1-6; the D is unclear. Between the trimmed V and J ends, which lost 4 bases and 0 bases, there was a span of 5 bases. This CDR3 is built from 14 residues. Germline V lookup: CDR1 SGHDT, CDR2 YYEEEE. In DNA, the CDR3 is TGTGCCAGCAGCCGCTACTCCTATAATTCACCCCTCCACTTT. Amino acids: CASSRYSYNSPLHF.

The chain joins TRBV6-1 to TRBJ1-1; unclear D gene. Germline V gene sequence: CDR1 MNHNS, CDR2 SASEGT. Trimming stripped 3 bases from V and 6 bases from J, with 11 bases between. The CDR3 contains 13 residues. The CDR3 DNA follows: TGTGCCAGCAGTGAGATCAATAGTGCTGAAGCTTTCTTT. Translating gives CASSEINSAEAFF.

The V and J genes are TRBV18 and TRBJ2-3, with TRBD1 as a possible D gene (5 bases). Germline lookup yields CDR1 KGHSH and CDR2 LQKENI. Trimming stripped 3 bases from V and 2 bases from J, with 9 bases between. This CDR3 is 14 amino acids long. CDR3 residues: CASSPGPSTDTQYF. As DNA, the CDR3 is TGTGCCAGCTCACCGGGGCCTTCCACAGATACGCAGTATTTT.

The chain carries TRBV6-5 and TRBJ1-1; D remains ambiguous. Deletions cut 0 bases from V and 5 bases from J, with 13 bases between. Germline V gives CDR1 MNHEY, CDR2 SVGAGI. CDR3 length: 15 amino acids. CDR3 protein: CASSYSRNPMTEAFF. CDR3 nucleotide sequence: TGTGCCAGCAGTTACTCGCGCAACCCCATGACTGAAGCTTTCTTT.

The chain couples TRBV5-1 to TRBJ2-2, with 11 bases fitting TRBD2. This CDR3 spans 15 amino acids. Germline V gene lookup returns CDR1 SGHRS and CDR2 YFSETQ. Trimming removed 7 bases from V and 8 bases from J; junction bases left unmatched: 10. The chain's CDR3 is CASWPGLAGGGELFF. As DNA, the CDR3 is TGCGCCAGCTGGCCCGGACTAGCGGGCGGAGGGGAGCTGTTTTTT.

The J gene is TRBJ1-3, the V gene TRBV5-8; D is ambiguous. CDR3 size: 15 residues. V shed 4 bases and J shed 0 bases, with 11 bases lying between them. CDR1 is SGHTS, CDR2 YDEGEE, per germline. The CDR3 DNA follows: TGTGCCAGCAGCGAGACGGGATCCTCTGGAAACACCATATATTTT. The encoded protein is CASSETGSSGNTIYF.

This chain connects TRBV12-5 to TRBJ2-1; D possibly corresponds to TRBD2 (5 bases). V was cut by 0 bases and J by 12 bases, with 18 bases left in between. The CDR3 extends over 15 amino acids. Germline V gene data show CDR1 as LGHNT and CDR2 as FRNRAP. CDR3 residues: CASGLVRANWAGQFF. The CDR3 bases are TGTGCTAGTGGTTTGGTGAGGGCTAACTGGGCAGGGCAGTTCTTC.

This rearrangement joins TRBV18 to TRBJ2-5; D remains unclear. The CDR3 runs to 14 residues. Germline CDR1 KGHSH, CDR2 LQKENI. Trimming removed 3 bases from V and 2 bases from J, with 10 bases in between. In DNA, the CDR3 is TGTGCCAGCTCACCTTGGCAGGAACAAGAGACCCAGTACTTC. Its translation is CASSPWQEQETQYF.

As DNA, the CDR3 is TGTGCCAGCAGCGTAGCCTCTTGGGCTCAAGAGACCCAGTACTTC. This codes for CASSVASWAQETQYF. The chain carries TRBV9 and TRBJ2-5; D unresolved. Germline lookup yields CDR1 SGDLS and CDR2 YYNGEE. The CDR3 covers 15 residues. Trimming shortened V by 0 bases and J by 2 bases, and 11 bases separated the two germline ends.

The rearrangement joins TRBV6-5 to TRBJ1-6; D gene ambiguous. The germline V gene encodes CDR1 MNHEY and CDR2 SVGAGI. The CDR3 loop spans 15 amino acids. V dropped 6 bases and J dropped 5 bases, with 14 bases sitting between them. The CDR3 spells CASRTRTKHNSPLHF. The CDR3 region has the DNA TGTGCCAGCAGAACCCGGACTAAACATAATTCACCCCTCCACTTT.

The chain has TRBV10-2 and TRBJ2-1; 7 nucleotides match TRBD1. Germline V gene lookup returns CDR1 WSHSY and CDR2 SAAADI. This CDR3 comprises 18 residues. Trimming removed 7 bases from V and 7 bases from J; junction bases left unmatched: 22. This CDR3 is CASIISKGAMYVGNEQFF. The CDR3, as DNA: TGCGCCAGCATAATATCCAAGGGGGCAATGTATGTCGGTAATGAGCAGTTCTTC.

The genes are TRBV7-3 and TRBJ2-2, with 7 bases matching TRBD2. There are 16 residues in the CDR3. Germline V gene sequence: CDR1 SGHTA, CDR2 FQGTGA. The J segment lost 1 base and the V segment lost 4 bases, leaving 6 bases of the junction unmatched. CDR3 sequence reads: CASSSGGRENTGELFF. Here the CDR3 DNA reads TGTGCCAGCAGCTCCGGCGGGAGAGAGAACACCGGGGAGCTGTTTTTT.